These 26 T cell receptor beta chains were all obtained from the same sample, sequenced in a study of CD8+CD57+ T cells in acquired aplastic anemia (dated by TCRdb to 2017 to 2018). Sequenced on an Illumina HiSeq 2000. Genomic DNA served as template for TCR beta VDJ combination and CDR3 sequence profiling. TCRdb reran the public reads through fastp at Q25 and MiXCR, keeping productive beta chains. Each entry merges the rows of one CDR3 protein and shows their most common DNA and genes. For this sample the table gives roughly 250,000 distinct CDR3 sequences, of which roughly 80% were detected only once. The ten largest clones take up roughly 42% of the sample. Patients chosen for sequencing had shown expansion of CD8+CD57+ cells by flow cytometry. Sequencing was done on a sample of sorted CD4+, CD8+, or CD8+CD57+ T cells (not recorded which) from PBMCs. The receptor set was obtained from a human donor with aplastic anemia.

This clonotype was seen a single time. V usage is TRBV20-1 and J usage is TRBJ1-1; D perhaps matches TRBD1 (6 bases). The CDR3 runs to 13 residues. The ends were cut back, 3 bases at V and 1 base at J, with 9 bases in the middle. From germline, CDR1 is DFQATT and CDR2 SNEGSKA (reference sequence). Here the CDR3 reads CSARTGGNTEAFF. The CDR3 nucleotides read TGCAGTGCTAGGACAGGCGGGAACACTGAAGCTTTCTTT.

As for this clonotype: One junction end disagrees with the germline gene, perhaps due to a read error. The chain joins TRBV7-8 to TRBJ2-7, with D unresolved. The V gene's germline CDR1 is SGHVS and CDR2 FQNEAQ. CDR3 length equals 14 residues. The CDR3 DNA is TGTGCCAGCAACCCAGCGCGCAACCCGTACGACCAGCAATTC. Residues: CASNPARNPYDQQF. The complete variable domain, with remaining parts taken from reference TRBV7-8 and TRBJ2-7, reads GAGVSQSPRYKVAKRGQDVALRCDPISGHVSLFWYQQALGQGPEFLTYFQNEAQLDKSGLPSDRFFAERPEGSVSTLKIQRTQQEDSAVYLCASNPARNPYDQQFGPGTRLTVT.

J is TRBJ1-1 and V is TRBV15, with a tentative D call TRBD1 (6 bases). The end of the DNA is better explained by TRBJ2-1, so the J call may be wrong. From germline, CDR1 is LNHNV and CDR2 YYDKDF (reference sequence). This CDR3 is 15 amino acids long. Here the CDR3 DNA reads TGTGCCACCAGCAGAGATATGCCAGGGGACACTGAACAGTTCTTC. Its protein is CATSRDMPGDTEQFF.

V and J are TRBV2 and TRBJ2-1; TRBD2 matches 8 bases. Germline loops: CDR1 SNHLY, CDR2 FYNNEI. V lost 6 bases to trimming and J lost 9 bases; unmatched junction nucleotides: 16. This CDR3 spans 16 amino acids. In nucleotides, the CDR3 is TGTGCCAGCAGCTTTAAACCCGGCGGGGGGAGCGCTGAGCAGTTCTTC. It encodes CASSFKPGGGSAEQFF.

With respect to this clonotype: The CDR3 carries no conserved terminal phenylalanine or tryptophan, so it likely arises from a read error. It is unclear where the CDR3 begins or ends on the DNA, so no DNA is shown, and the CDR3 is as TCRdb lists it. CDR3 residues: CASSMGSGNGNDEHFV. The chain carries TRBV19 and TRBJ2-1; TRBD2, the D gene given by the table, was not confirmed from the DNA. CDR1 and CDR2 from the germline V gene are LNHDA and SQIVND (reference sequence). The CDR3 is 16 amino acids long, termini counted.

With regard to this clonotype: At one end, the junction sequence differs from germline, possibly due to a read error. The V and J genes are TRBV7-8 and TRBJ2-3; a weak D match, TRBD2 (5 bases). CDR3 length: 13 amino acids. CDR1 and CDR2 (germline): SGHVS, FQNEAQ. Here the CDR3 reads CASSDAGRDTPYF. DNA for the CDR3: TGTGCCAGCAGCGACGCGGGCAGAGATACGCCGTATTTT.

A note on this clonotype: It is likely a read error, because the conserved phenylalanine at the end of the CDR3 is missing. The DNA is left out, because the CDR3 cannot be placed on it with certainty; the CDR3 is given as TCRdb lists it. V is TRBV2 and J is TRBJ2-2; no DNA check was done on the table's D call, TRBD1. From germline, CDR1 is SNHLY and CDR2 FYNNEI. With termini counted, the CDR3 has 16 amino acids. The CDR3 here is CASSDSSRGGIGELFG.

In DNA, the CDR3 is TGTGCCAGCAGCTTAGCTCCCGGGAAAACAGAGACCCAGTACTTC. Translated: CASSLAPGKTETQYF. The chain employs TRBV7-6 and TRBJ2-5; weak D call: TRBD2 (5 bases). Between the trimmed V and J ends, which lost 0 bases and 4 bases, there was a span of 12 bases. CDR1 SGHVS and CDR2 FNYEAQ come from the germline V gene. The CDR3 spans 15 residues.

Points on this clonotype: Because it lacks the conserved phenylalanine or tryptophan at the end, this CDR3 is likely a read error. The limits of the CDR3 on the DNA are not certain, so only TCRdb's listed CDR3 is given. This chain uses TRBV9 with TRBJ2-3. Germline V gene sequence: CDR1 SGDLS, CDR2 YYNGEE. The CDR3 is 13 residues long, counting both termini. This chain's CDR3 is CASSVGGTSTESL.

The V gene is TRBV2, the J gene TRBJ1-5, with 7 bases fitting TRBD1. J gave up 3 bases and V 0 bases, and 8 bases lay outside the gene matches. The CDR3 runs 17 residues. CDR1 is SNHLY, CDR2 FYNNEI, per germline. CDR3 in amino acids: CASSEARGLRVNQPQHF. In DNA form, the CDR3 reads TGTGCCAGCAGTGAAGCGAGGGGGCTCAGGGTCAATCAGCCCCAGCATTTT.

Remarks on this clonotype: A junction end diverges from the germline sequence, so it may reflect a read error. The chain carries TRBV7-8 and TRBJ1-4; TRBD1 might be the D (6 bases). The germline CDR1 and CDR2 sequences are SGHVS and FQNEAQ. There are 16 residues in the CDR3. CDR3 residues: CASSLAGGSETQNLFF. As DNA, the CDR3 is TGTGCCAGCAGCTTAGCGGGGGGCAGCGAGACGCAAAATCTGTTTTTT.

In regard to this clonotype: One end of the junction fails to match germline, which may point to a read error. The CDR3 protein is CASSYGADNQYF. CDR3 nucleotides: TGTGCCAGCAGTTATGGGGCGGATAATCAGTATTTC. The J gene is TRBJ2-3, the V gene TRBV2; D is possibly TRBD1 (5 bases). The germline V gene encodes CDR1 SNHLY and CDR2 FYNNEI. The CDR3 is 12 amino acids.

The rearrangement uses TRBV6-1 and TRBJ2-1, with 9 bases lining up with TRBD1. The CDR3 runs 13 residues. Germline V CDR1 and CDR2: MNHNS, SASEGT. Trimming at V came to 9 bases and at J to 9 bases, leaving 9 bases not matched to a gene. The CDR3 reads CASSPTGGGEQFF. The CDR3 region has the DNA TGTGCCAGTAGCCCAACAGGGGGCGGTGAGCAGTTCTTC.

In the case of this clonotype: Germline and junction disagree at one end, which may indicate a read error. The rearrangement uses TRBV7-7 and TRBJ2-5; D gene ambiguous. This CDR3 comprises 12 residues. The germline CDR1 and CDR2 sequences are SSHAT and FNYEAQ (reference sequence). CDR3 amino acids: CASSASPKNEQF. The CDR3 DNA reads as TGTGCCAGCAGCGCATCACCGAAGAATGAGCAGTTC.

The chain couples TRBV7-8 to TRBJ2-7, with 7 bases fitting TRBD1. Germline assignment: CDR1 SGHVS and CDR2 FQNEAQ. The ends lost 3 bases at V and 13 bases at J; junction bases unmatched: 18. There are 15 residues in the CDR3. The CDR3 spells CASSFHPDGTALPYV. The CDR3 nucleotides read TGTGCCAGCAGCTTTCATCCAGACGGGACAGCCCTTCCCTACGTC.

J is TRBJ2-3 and V is TRBV7-8; D may be TRBD1 (6 bases). This CDR3 has 15 residues. Trimming shortened V by 5 bases and J by 12 bases, and 24 bases separated the two germline ends. CDR1 and CDR2 from the germline V gene are SGHVS and FQNEAQ. The CDR3 protein is CASSVEPDRTAPQYF. CDR3 bases: TGTGCCAGCAGCGTAGAGCCAGACAGGACAGCCCCTCAGTATTTT.

The chain uses TRBV12-3 or TRBV12-4 and TRBJ2-3; 7 bases map to TRBD1. The length of the CDR3 is 14 residues. V lost 8 bases to trimming and J lost 6 bases; unmatched junction nucleotides: 11. CDR3 region: CASGLWDSQDTQYF. For the CDR3, the DNA is TGTGCCAGCGGCCTTTGGGACAGTCAGGATACGCAGTATTTT.

A remark on this clonotype: Since the CDR3 does not end with the conserved phenylalanine or tryptophan, this likely comes from a read error. The limits of the CDR3 on the DNA are not certain, so only TCRdb's listed CDR3 is given. The chain uses TRBV7-9 and TRBJ2-3. A total of 13 residues make up the CDR3, ends included. Per germline, CDR1 SEHNR and CDR2 FQNEAQ (reference sequence). CDR3 amino acids: CASGFRSTDARDY.

This clonotype came up a few times. This chain joins TRBV9 and TRBJ2-3; D gene ambiguous. CDR3 length: 10 residues. V lost 7 bases and J lost 3, with 3 bases in between. Germline CDR1 and CDR2: SGDLS and YYNGEE. The CDR3 protein is CASGTDTQYF. DNA of the CDR3: TGTGCCAGCGGGACAGATACGCAGTATTTT.

CDR3 nucleotides: TGTGCCAGCAGCCAGACAGGTGCAACTAATGAAAAACTGTTTTTT. Translation gives CASSQTGATNEKLFF. This sequence joins TRBV5-8 and TRBJ1-4; maybe TRBD1 (6 bases). Trimming removed 4 bases at V and 0 bases at J, with 10 bases between. Germline V gives CDR1 SGHTS, CDR2 YDEGEE. There are 15 residues in the CDR3.

Turning to this clonotype: This may be a read error: a much more frequent sequence differs by one nucleotide. Since no conserved phenylalanine or tryptophan closes the CDR3, a read error is the likely cause. The limits of the CDR3 on the DNA are not certain, so only TCRdb's listed CDR3 is given. This rearrangement joins TRBV7-8 to TRBJ2-3. The CDR3 extends over 13 residues, inclusive of both ends. Germline V lookup: CDR1 SGHVS, CDR2 FQNEAQ. The CDR3 loop is CASRLAGADDTQY.

The chain links TRBV12-3 or TRBV12-4 to TRBJ1-1, with a tentative D call TRBD1 (5 bases). V lost 2 bases and J 14 bases, leaving 21 bases between the germline ends. CDR3 length equals 14 residues. Here the CDR3 DNA reads TGTGCCAGCAGTTTACCAGGGCAACAGACCCAGTACTTCTTT. This codes for CASSLPGQQTQYFF.

This clonotype has at least ten counts. The rearrangement uses TRBV11-2 and TRBJ2-7; 9 bases line up with TRBD1. The CDR3 runs 16 residues. V shed 4 bases and J 7 bases; nucleotides not matched to a gene: 14. The germline CDR1 and CDR2 sequences are SGHAT and FQNNGV. CDR3 amino acids: CASSYNPDRGSWEQYF. The DNA for the CDR3 is TGTGCCAGCAGCTACAACCCCGACAGGGGGTCTTGGGAGCAGTACTTC.

This clonotype was observed a handful of times. Here the CDR3 reads CASSQGGHQPQHF. The CDR3 DNA reads as TGTGCCAGCAGCCAGGGGGGACATCAGCCCCAGCATTTT. The chain is built from TRBV28 and TRBJ1-5; 7 positions match TRBD1. The trim removed 6 bases at V and 5 bases at J, leaving 4 bases unmatched. The CDR3 sequence is 13 residues long. Germline V gives CDR1 MDHEN, CDR2 SYDVKM.

The V and J genes are TRBV9 and TRBJ2-3; the D gene is possibly TRBD1 (6 bases). V gave up 0 bases and J gave up 9 bases, with 14 bases separating them. The CDR3 totals 14 residues. In germline, CDR1 is SGDLS, CDR2 YYNGEE. The CDR3 DNA sequence: TGTGCCAGCAGCGTAGGCAGGGGCTTGGGGACGCAGTATTTT. Its protein product is CASSVGRGLGTQYF.

The chain has TRBV7-8 and TRBJ2-1; the D gene is possibly TRBD2 (6 bases). Germline lookup yields CDR1 SGHVS and CDR2 FQNEAQ. V was clipped by 0 bases and J by 13 bases, with 22 bases between them. The CDR3 covers 16 residues. The CDR3 spells CASSLAGGNGQQYQFF. CDR3 nucleotide sequence: TGTGCCAGCAGCTTAGCGGGAGGAAACGGTCAGCAGTATCAGTTCTTC.